These 24 T cell receptor beta chains share one sample of origin, sequenced in a study of T cell responses to AZD1222 COVID-19 vaccine. TCRdb's copy holds only in-frame clones and misses some; the assay was immunoSEQ multiplex PCR. The table has around 44,000 clones, just over 85% seen once; the top ten hold 6.5% to 8.5%. The input for sequencing was peripheral blood, taken 28 days after the second AZD1222 dose. The source of these receptors is an adult who received the AZD1222 COVID-19 vaccine.

This chain uses TRBV7-8 with TRBJ2-2; D may be TRBD2 (6 bases). The CDR3 is 17 residues long. V was shortened by 1 base and J by 0 bases, with 12 bases between the two germline ends. Germline V gene data show CDR1 as SGHVS and CDR2 as FQNEAQ. Here the CDR3 reads CASSLGRRAANTGELFF. The CDR3 bases are TGTGCCAGCAGCTTAGGGAGGAGGGCCGCGAACACCGGGGAGCTGTTTTTT.

V usage is TRBV5-1 and J usage is TRBJ2-2; D might be TRBD1 (5 bases). This CDR3 spans 16 amino acids. V gave up 0 bases and J gave up 0 bases, with 9 bases separating them. The germline gives CDR1 SGHRS, CDR2 YFSETQ. The CDR3 loop reads CASSLGGHPNTGELFF. As DNA, the CDR3 is TGCGCCAGCAGCTTGGGGGGCCACCCGAACACCGGGGAGCTGTTTTTT.

The sample holds one count of this clone. This chain uses TRBV19 with TRBJ1-6; D unclear. The CDR3 spans 16 residues. Germline assignment: CDR1 LNHDA and CDR2 SQIVND (reference sequence). V was cut by 3 bases and J by 0 bases, with 9 bases left in between. CDR3 protein: CASSMRRSSYNSPLHF. CDR3 nucleotides: TGTGCCAGTAGTATGCGGAGGAGCTCCTATAATTCACCCCTCCACTTT.

The J gene is TRBJ2-1, the V gene TRBV11-3; 15 nucleotides align to TRBD2. This CDR3 comprises 15 residues. Trimming at V came to 0 bases and at J to 9 bases, leaving 0 bases not matched to a gene. The germline V gene encodes CDR1 SGHNT and CDR2 YENEEA. The CDR3 nucleotides read TGTGCCAGCAGCTTAGAGGGACTAGCGGGAGGTGAGCAGTTCTTC. Its protein product is CASSLEGLAGGEQFF.

This clone showed up just a few times. Written as DNA, the CDR3 is TGTGCCAGCAGCCTCGGGGGTTATCGATTTAACACCGGGGAGCTGTTTTTT. This sequence encodes CASSLGGYRFNTGELFF. The chain joins TRBV6-2 or TRBV6-3 to TRBJ2-2, with D perhaps matching TRBD2 (6 bases). Germline V gene lookup returns CDR1 MNHEY and CDR2 SVGEGT. This CDR3 spans 17 amino acids. Trimming removed 6 bases at V and 2 bases at J, with 19 bases between.

CDR3 DNA sequence: TGTGCCAGCAGTTTATACGGCAACAATCAGCCCCAGCATTTT. Protein product: CASSLYGNNQPQHF. The chain joins TRBV28 to TRBJ1-5; D gene ambiguous. With 1 base removed from V and 3 bases from J, the gap between germline ends came to 7 bases. Germline CDR1 MDHEN, CDR2 SYDVKM. This CDR3 region has 14 residues.

V is TRBV30 and J is TRBJ1-5; D remains ambiguous. The CDR3 consists of 14 residues. Germline CDR1 and CDR2: GTSNPN and SVGIG (reference sequence). V lost 0 bases and J lost 0, with 6 bases in between. This CDR3 is CAWSVEISNQPQHF. Here the CDR3 DNA reads TGTGCCTGGAGTGTTGAAATTAGCAATCAGCCCCAGCATTTT. Supplemented by reference TRBV30 and TRBJ1-5, the full variable domain reads SQTIHQWPATLVQPVGSPLSLECTVEGTSNPNLYWYRQAAGRGLQLLFYSVGIGQISSEVPQNLSASRPQDRQFILSSKKLLLSDSGFYLCAWSVEISNQPQHFGDGTRLSIL.

The genes are TRBV29-1 and TRBJ2-3; 7 bases align to TRBD2. Losses at the gene ends were 4 bases for V and 0 bases for J; bases not matched to a gene: 4. CDR1 is SQVTM and CDR2 is ANQGSEA in the germline V gene. There are 14 residues in the CDR3. CDR3 in DNA: TGCAGCGTTGGGAGCGGGACTAGCACAGATACGCAGTATTTT. This codes for CSVGSGTSTDTQYF.

V usage is TRBV25-1 and J usage is TRBJ1-4; D is possibly TRBD1 (5 bases). This CDR3 is built from 17 residues. Trimming removed 1 base at V and 10 bases at J, with 22 bases between. In germline, CDR1 is MGHDK, CDR2 SYGVNS. The CDR3 is CASSELTGSGAPAKLFF. CDR3 nucleotide sequence: TGTGCCAGCAGTGAATTGACGGGTTCTGGGGCTCCGGCAAAACTGTTTTTT. Based on the CDR3 plus reference TRBV25-1 and TRBJ1-4, the full variable domain is EADIYQTPRYLVIGTGKKITLECSQTMGHDKMYWYQQDPGMELHLIHYSYGVNSTEKGDLSSESTVSRIRTEHFPLTLESARPSHTSQYLCASSELTGSGAPAKLFFGSGTQLSVL.

The chain uses TRBV2 and TRBJ2-7; D is unclear. The CDR3 length is 14 residues. Per the germline V gene, CDR1 is SNHLY and CDR2 is FYNNEI. V shed 6 bases and J shed 2 bases, with 14 bases lying between them. The CDR3 loop is CASRPPATTYEQYF. The CDR3 DNA sequence: TGTGCCAGCAGACCCCCAGCGACCACCTACGAGCAGTACTTC.

The rearrangement joins TRBV9 to TRBJ1-1; 9 nucleotides match TRBD1. This CDR3 region has 16 residues. Germline-derived CDR1 and CDR2 are SGDLS and YYNGEE. Trimming cost V 3 bases and J 4 bases; bases outside gene matches: 10. DNA for the CDR3: TGTGCCAGCAGCGCTGACAGGGGGGTCGTCGGCACTGAAGCTTTCTTT. Its translation is CASSADRGVVGTEAFF.

This clone was counted between two and nine times. The chain has TRBV7-3 and TRBJ2-3, with TRBD2 identical over 9 bases. Looked up from germline, CDR1 is SGHTA and CDR2 is FQGTGA. This CDR3 is built from 15 residues. V was pared by 8 bases and J by 4 bases, with 10 bases of the junction left unmatched. CDR3 sequence (DNA): TGTGCCAGCTCAACCGGACTAGCGCCCTCAGATACGCAGTATTTT. It codes for CASSTGLAPSDTQYF.

This chain uses TRBV5-6 with TRBJ1-5; D is uncertain. Germline CDR1 is SGHDT and CDR2 is YYEEEE. Trimming left V 0 bases short and J 6 bases short, with 10 bases between. The CDR3 consists of 14 residues. CDR3 DNA: TGTGCCAGCAGCTTGGCCGGCGGTTTTCAGCCCCAGCATTTT. Protein: CASSLAGGFQPQHF. Based on the CDR3 plus reference TRBV5-6 and TRBJ1-5, the full variable domain is DAGVTQSPTHLIKTRGQQVTLRCSPKSGHDTVSWYQQALGQGPQFIFQYYEEEERQRGNFPDRFSGHQFPNYSSELNVNALLLGDSALYLCASSLAGGFQPQHFGDGTRLSIL.

The rearrangement links TRBV11-3 to TRBJ2-7, with 7 bases lining up with TRBD1. V shed 3 bases and J 3 bases; nucleotides not matched to a gene: 23. Looked up from germline, CDR1 is SGHNT and CDR2 is YENEEA. CDR3 length: 20 amino acids. The CDR3 here is CASSLGDSWAEPLTFYEQYF. The CDR3 nucleotides are TGTGCCAGCAGCTTGGGGGACAGCTGGGCGGAGCCCCTAACCTTCTACGAGCAGTACTTC.

This rearrangement joins TRBV18 to TRBJ2-3; 11 bases map to TRBD2. The germline V gene encodes CDR1 KGHSH and CDR2 LQKENI. The CDR3 runs 18 residues. The junction had 10 bases not matched to a gene; V was cut back by 3 bases and J by 2 bases. The CDR3 DNA is TGTGCCAGCTCACCCCTTGGGGCTAGCGGGAGGCCCACAGATACGCAGTATTTT. Protein sequence: CASSPLGASGRPTDTQYF.

This rearrangement joins TRBV9 to TRBJ2-2; either TRBD1 or TRBD2 may fit D (5 bases each). V lost 6 bases and J 4 bases, leaving 22 bases between the germline ends. This CDR3 has 17 amino acids. Germline loops: CDR1 SGDLS, CDR2 YYNGEE. CDR3 amino acids: CASNGAARGPVTGELFF. CDR3 DNA sequence: TGTGCCAGCAACGGGGCGGCAAGGGGCCCGGTCACCGGGGAGCTGTTTTTT.

CDR3 sequence (DNA): TGTGCCAGCAGTTACAGCGGTCTTGGGGGGAAACCGGGAGATACGCAGTATTTT. Translation gives CASSYSGLGGKPGDTQYF. This chain connects TRBV6-2 or TRBV6-3 to TRBJ2-3; D perhaps matches TRBD2 (6 bases). V lost 2 bases to trimming and J lost 5 bases, with 23 bases between them. CDR3 length equals 18 residues. Germline-derived CDR1 and CDR2 are MNHEY and SVGEGT.

This sequence joins TRBV4-1 and TRBJ1-1; 8 bases agree with TRBD1. The J segment lost 0 bases and the V segment lost 4 bases, leaving 4 bases of the junction unmatched. The CDR3 has 15 residues. Germline V CDR1 and CDR2: MGHRA, YSYEKL. The CDR3 nucleotides are TGCGCCAGCAGCCGCGGGACAGGCATGAACACTGAAGCTTTCTTT. This gives the protein CASSRGTGMNTEAFF.

The chain couples TRBV7-3 to TRBJ2-1; 13 bases align to TRBD2. Germline CDR1 is SGHTA and CDR2 is FQGTGA. The CDR3 is made up of 14 amino acids. Germline trimming cut 5 bases from V and 10 bases from J; bases unmatched to any gene: 5. The CDR3: CASSPILAGGEQFF. DNA for the CDR3: TGTGCCAGCAGCCCTATACTAGCGGGAGGGGAGCAGTTCTTC. The whole variable domain, remainder taken from reference TRBV7-3 and TRBJ2-1, is GAGVSQTPSNKVTEKGKYVELRCDPISGHTALYWYRQSLGQGPEFLIYFQGTGAADDSGLPNDRFFAVRPEGSVSTLKIQRTERGDSAVYLCASSPILAGGEQFFGPGTRLTVL.

The chain couples TRBV27 to TRBJ2-7; D not resolved. Germline V gene data show CDR1 as MNHEY and CDR2 as SMNVEV (reference sequence). The ends were cut back, 5 bases at V and 0 bases at J, with 5 bases in the middle. The CDR3 has 12 amino acids. CDR3 nucleotides: TGTGCCAGCAGTCCGAGCTCCTACGAGCAGTACTTC. Amino acid sequence: CASSPSSYEQYF.

This clone was observed a few times. The chain is built from TRBV7-9 and TRBJ2-2; D not resolved. Trimming left V 5 bases short and J 5 bases short, with 15 bases between. This CDR3 is 15 amino acids long. Germline CDR1 and CDR2: SEHNR and FQNEAQ (reference sequence). CDR3 nucleotide sequence: TGTGCCAGCAGCCCCCCAATAGGGCGGACCGGGGAGCTGTTTTTT. Its translation is CASSPPIGRTGELFF.

The chain has TRBV2 and TRBJ2-2; D possibly corresponds to TRBD2 (5 bases). The CDR3 length is 15 residues. Trimming took off 7 bases at V and 5 bases at J, with 17 bases between the two ends. Germline V lookup: CDR1 SNHLY, CDR2 FYNNEI. CDR3 region: CASTEESGMTGELFF. As DNA, the CDR3 is TGTGCCAGCACCGAGGAGTCGGGAATGACCGGGGAGCTGTTTTTT.

This clone appeared a single time. The V and J genes are TRBV11-2 and TRBJ2-7; D not resolved. The CDR3 is 11 residues long. Deletions cut 2 bases from V and 5 bases from J, with 4 bases between. CDR1 and CDR2 from the germline V gene are SGHAT and FQNNGV. CDR3 loop: CASSLNHEQYF. The CDR3 bases are TGTGCCAGCAGCTTAAACCACGAGCAGTACTTC.

This sequence joins TRBV6-2 or TRBV6-3 and TRBJ2-1; TRBD1 matches 10 bases. Germline V gene data show CDR1 as MNHEY and CDR2 as SVGEGT. The length of the CDR3 is 14 residues. The V and J ends lost 2 bases and 9 bases, in that order; junction bases with no gene match: 4. DNA of the CDR3: TGTGCCAGCAGTTACGGGACAGGGGTTTTTGAGCAGTTCTTC. It yields the protein CASSYGTGVFEQFF.